One and the same sample provided the 4 T cell receptor beta chains below, sequenced in a study of T-cell reconstitution after alpha-beta-depleted transplantation in children. Construction of the TCRbeta library involved unique molecular identifiers. A single record per CDR3 protein comes from TCRdb applying MiXCR to the PCR reads. The sample has roughly 180,000 distinct CDR3 sequences, roughly 15% seen once. The material was PBMCs from the stem cell graft donor, obtained from the stem cell graft. The receptors here all came from a human donor who donated a stem cell graft to a child with acute lymphoblastic leukemia.

This clonotype was counted ten times or more. The rearrangement joins TRBV12-3 or TRBV12-4 to TRBJ1-2, with D perhaps matching TRBD1 (6 bases). This CDR3 is 17 amino acids long. V lost 3 bases to trimming and J lost 4 bases, with 21 bases between them. The CDR3 DNA sequence: TGTGCCAGCAGTTTGGGGAGTAGGGGGATCAGACGCTATGGCTACACCTTC. Its protein is CASSLGSRGIRRYGYTF.

This clonotype was detected ten times or more. The chain uses TRBV13 and TRBJ2-7; D is unresolved. There are 11 residues in the CDR3. V lost 4 bases to trimming and J lost 6 bases, with 7 bases between them. Germline V CDR1 and CDR2: PRHDT, FYEKMQ (reference sequence). The CDR3 sequence: CASSSDREQYF. The CDR3 coding sequence is TGTGCCAGCAGCTCTGACCGCGAGCAGTACTTC.

This clonotype was counted ten times or more. The V gene is TRBV7-9, the J gene TRBJ1-3; D unresolved. Germline V gives CDR1 SEHNR, CDR2 FQNEAQ (reference sequence). CDR3 size: 12 residues. Trimming removed 3 bases at V and 8 bases at J, with 8 bases between. In nucleotides, the CDR3 is TGTGCCAGCAGCTTCGGCGGAGACACCATATATTTT. Protein: CASSFGGDTIYF.

This clonotype was observed a handful of times. The rearrangement uses TRBV6-1 and TRBJ1-3; TRBD1 matches 10 bases. The CDR3 has 14 residues. The ends lost 7 bases at V and 2 bases at J; junction bases unmatched: 2. From germline, CDR1 is MNHNS and CDR2 SASEGT. CDR3 in DNA: TGTGCCAGCATTGGGACAGGGGCTGGAAACACCATATATTTT. Translated, it gives CASIGTGAGNTIYF.